This T cell receptor beta chain was captured by sequencing in a study of T cell repertoires in cytomegalovirus infection. This CDR3 has 18 amino acids. The ends were cut back, 3 bases at V and 0 bases at J, with 17 bases in the middle. Per the germline V gene, CDR1 is MDHEN and CDR2 is SYDVKM. TCRdb fed the reads into MiXCR, producing one record per CDR3 protein. The sample holds approximately 1,000,000 distinct CDR3 sequences, less than 40% seen once. This clonotype was counted a few times. Antigen: not known. The sample consisted of cultured CD8+ T cells from PBMCs, taken from culture after CMV antigen stimulation. The TCR comes from a human donor in good health (CMV status not recorded). Some clones in this sample may be carry-over from other donors' samples. The chain has TRBV28 and TRBJ2-2; D is possibly TRBD1 (6 bases). The CDR3 loop reads CASSLHTAGTTNTGELFF. The CDR3 nucleotides read TGTGCCAGCAGTTTGCACACCGCCGGGACAACGAACACCGGGGAGCTGTTTTTT.